This T cell receptor beta chain was identified in a study of radiotherapy plus CTLA-4 blockade in lung cancer. Whole-study context: Overall, 18% of patients showed an objective response, while 31% attained disease control.

With ipilimumab providing CTLA-4 blockade, focal radiation was administered to patients who had chemo-refractory metastatic non-small-cell lung cancer. The data were produced by immunoSEQ multiplex PCR, yet TCRdb's version contains in-frame clones alone and is incomplete. The data show 35,000 to 50,000 clones, roughly two thirds seen once. Of note for this clone: Its antigen is as yet unknown.

Study-wide results and limits: In blood, early T cell clone dynamics reportedly predicted response best, together with interferon-beta. Blood TCR clones of tumor origin expanded after radiotherapy plus ipilimumab.

This receptor was taken from a human donor with non-small cell lung cancer who had a complete response to radiotherapy plus ipilimumab. The source material was peripheral blood, sampled from a patient treated with radiotherapy plus ipilimumab.

The CDR3: CASSFYLGQGSEKLFF. CDR3 sequence (DNA): TGTGCCAGCAGTTTTTATCTGGGACAGGGGAGTGAAAAACTGTTTTTT. The V gene is TRBV28, the J gene TRBJ1-4; TRBD1 aligns across 10 bases. CDR3 length: 16 amino acids. In germline, CDR1 is MDHEN, CDR2 SYDVKM. V trimming: 3 bases; J trimming: 7 bases; junction bases outside the gene matches: 8. Full variable domain (remainder filled in from reference TRBV28 and TRBJ1-4): DVKVTQSSRYLVKRTGEKVFLECVQDMDHENMFWYRQDPGLGLRLIYFSYDVKMKEKGDIPEGYSVSREKKERFSLILESASTNQTSMYLCASSFYLGQGSEKLFFGSGTQLSVL.